Listed below are T cell receptor beta chains from one sample, sequenced in a study of Graves' ophthalmopathy and Graves' hyperthyroidism. A single record per CDR3 protein comes from TCRdb applying MiXCR to the multiplex PCR reads. The sample yields 300,000 to 400,000 distinct CDR3 sequences, 17% seen once. The sample was peripheral blood. Receptors originate from an adult man with Graves' ophthalmopathy. Each CDR3 is given with its conserved first and last residue. The D gene is left open where the match is weak. The listing skips clone size in some rows; elsewhere it reads once, few, many or a size class.

D gene	V gene	J gene	clone size	CDR3 protein	CDR3 DNA
.	TRBV30	TRBJ1-1	many	CAWTRGSGSLGNTEAFF	TGTGCCTGGACTAGGGGGTCGGGATCTTTAGGGAACACTGAAGCTTTCTTT
TRBD2	TRBV28	TRBJ2-7	many	CASSSVNSGSYEQYF	TGTGCCAGCAGCTCAGTGAATAGCGGGAGCTACGAGCAGTACTTC
.	TRBV18	TRBJ1-5	.	CASSPLPHSNDQPQHF	TGTGCCAGCTCACCACTCCCCCACAGTAACGATCAGCCCCAGCATTTT
.	TRBV5-5	TRBJ2-7	many	CASSFYEISGIEQYF	TGTGCCAGCAGCTTCTACGAAATCTCGGGGATAGAGCAGTACTTC
.	TRBV5-1	TRBJ2-5	.	CASSSREYQETQYF	TGCGCCAGCAGCTCCAGGGAGTACCAAGAGACCCAGTACTTC
TRBD1	TRBV18	TRBJ1-1	many	CASSPGQDTEAFF	TGTGCCAGCTCACCGGGACAGGACACTGAAGCTTTCTTT
TRBD2	TRBV2	TRBJ2-7	many	CASSAGGRAYEQYF	TGTGCCAGCAGTGCGGGGGGGAGGGCTTACGAGCAGTACTTC
.	TRBV12-3/TRBV12-4	TRBJ2-4	.	CASSLRIQGQNIQYF	TGTGCCAGCAGTCTTCGGATCCAGGGACAAAACATTCAGTACTTC
.	TRBV4-2	TRBJ2-5	.	CASSHVGGSETQYF	TGTGCCAGCAGCCACGTCGGCGGCTCAGAGACCCAGTACTTC
.	TRBV20-1	TRBJ2-7	.	CSARSSRALPRYEQYF	TGCAGTGCTAGGAGCTCCCGGGCCCTCCCCCGATACGAGCAGTACTTC
.	TRBV5-1	TRBJ1-2	many	CASSPEGGIYGYTF	TGCGCCAGCAGTCCGGAGGGGGGGATCTATGGCTACACCTTC
.	TRBV30	TRBJ1-1	many	CAWGTTNTEAFF	TGTGCCTGGGGGACAACGAACACTGAAGCTTTCTTT
TRBD2	TRBV2	TRBJ2-5	many	CASSEVRLAGVETQYF	TGTGCCAGCAGTGAGGTCCGACTAGCGGGAGTCGAGACCCAGTACTTC
.	TRBV12-3/TRBV12-4	TRBJ2-5	many	CASSVVRGEETQYF	TGTGCCAGCAGTGTGGTCAGGGGAGAGGAGACCCAGTACTTC
TRBD2	TRBV7-3	TRBJ2-2	many	CASSLGGGASTGELFF	TGTGCCAGCAGCTTAGGCGGGGGGGCGAGCACCGGGGAGCTGTTTTTT
.	TRBV24-1	TRBJ2-7	.	CATSDSVYEQYF	TGTGCCACCAGTGATAGCGTCTACGAGCAGTACTTC
TRBD1	TRBV7-9	TRBJ2-7	many	CASSVGTVSYEQYF	TGTGCCAGCAGCGTGGGGACAGTTTCCTACGAGCAGTACTTC
.	TRBV20-1	TRBJ2-7	many	CSASISETYEQYF	TGCAGTGCTAGTATTAGCGAAACCTACGAGCAGTACTTC
TRBD1	TRBV28	TRBJ1-5	.	CASSGTGVWKDQPQHF	TGTGCCAGCAGCGGGACAGGGGTTTGGAAGGATCAGCCCCAGCATTTT
TRBD1	TRBV28	TRBJ1-1	many	CASSFGTGTMNTEAFF	TGTGCCAGCAGTTTTGGGACAGGAACCATGAACACTGAAGCTTTCTTT
TRBD1	TRBV7-2	TRBJ2-7	many	CASSYYPGQAYEQYF	TGTGCCAGCAGCTACTATCCGGGACAGGCATACGAGCAGTACTTC
.	TRBV30	TRBJ1-2	many	CASHVGMDGYTF	TGTGCCTCCCACGTGGGGATGGATGGCTACACCTTC